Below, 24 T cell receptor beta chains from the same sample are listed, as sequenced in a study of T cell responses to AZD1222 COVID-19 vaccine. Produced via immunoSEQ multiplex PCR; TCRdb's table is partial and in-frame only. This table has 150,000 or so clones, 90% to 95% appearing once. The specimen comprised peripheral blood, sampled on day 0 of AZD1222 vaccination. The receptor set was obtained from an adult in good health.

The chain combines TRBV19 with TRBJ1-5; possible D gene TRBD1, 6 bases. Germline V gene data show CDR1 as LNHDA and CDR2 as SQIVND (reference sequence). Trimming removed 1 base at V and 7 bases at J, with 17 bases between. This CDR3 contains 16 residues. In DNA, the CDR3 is TGTGCCAGTAGTATAGTGGGCCCCGGGGGCCAACAGCCCCAGCATTTT. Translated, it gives CASSIVGPGGQQPQHF.

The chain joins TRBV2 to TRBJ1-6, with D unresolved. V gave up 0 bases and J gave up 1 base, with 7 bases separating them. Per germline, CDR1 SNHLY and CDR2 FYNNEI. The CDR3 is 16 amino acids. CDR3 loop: CASSEAPGSYNSPLHF. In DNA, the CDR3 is TGTGCCAGCAGTGAAGCGCCGGGATCCTATAATTCACCCCTCCACTTT. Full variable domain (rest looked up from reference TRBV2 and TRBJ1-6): EPEVTQTPSHQVTQMGQEVILRCVPISNHLYFYWYRQILGQKVEFLVSFYNNEISEKSEIFDDQFSVERPDGSNFTLKIRSTKLEDSAMYFCASSEAPGSYNSPLHFGNGTRLTVT.

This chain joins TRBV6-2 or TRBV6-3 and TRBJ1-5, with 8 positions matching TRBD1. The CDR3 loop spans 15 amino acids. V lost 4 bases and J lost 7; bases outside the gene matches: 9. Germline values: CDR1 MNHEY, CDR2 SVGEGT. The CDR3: CASSLSDRGRQPQHF. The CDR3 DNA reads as TGTGCCAGCAGTTTATCCGACAGGGGTCGCCAGCCCCAGCATTTT.

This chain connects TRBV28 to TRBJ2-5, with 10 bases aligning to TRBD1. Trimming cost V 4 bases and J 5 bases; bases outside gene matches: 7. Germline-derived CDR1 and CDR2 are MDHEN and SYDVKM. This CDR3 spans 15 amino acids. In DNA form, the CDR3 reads TGTGCCAGCAGTTCTTGGACAGGGGGATTTGAGACCCAGTACTTC. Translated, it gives CASSSWTGGFETQYF.

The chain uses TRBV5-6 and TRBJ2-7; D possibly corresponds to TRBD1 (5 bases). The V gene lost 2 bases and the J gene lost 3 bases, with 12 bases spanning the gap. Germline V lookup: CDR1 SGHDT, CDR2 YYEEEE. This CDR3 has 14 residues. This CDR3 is CASSFGDSDYEQYF. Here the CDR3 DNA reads TGTGCCAGCAGCTTCGGCGACAGCGACTACGAGCAGTACTTC.

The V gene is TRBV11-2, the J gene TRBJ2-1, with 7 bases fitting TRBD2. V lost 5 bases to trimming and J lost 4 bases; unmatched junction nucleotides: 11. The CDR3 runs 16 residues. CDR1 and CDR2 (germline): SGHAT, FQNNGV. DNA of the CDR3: TGTGCCAGCAGCACCGCACTGGGGACTAAGTACAATGAGCAGTTCTTC. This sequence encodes CASSTALGTKYNEQFF.

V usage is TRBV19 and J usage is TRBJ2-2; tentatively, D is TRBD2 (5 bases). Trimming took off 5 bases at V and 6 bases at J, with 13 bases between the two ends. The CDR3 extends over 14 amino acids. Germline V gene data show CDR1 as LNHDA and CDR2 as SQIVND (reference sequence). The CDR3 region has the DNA TGTGCCAGTAGTTTCAGAAGGAGGTCCGGGGAGCTGTTTTTT. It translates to CASSFRRRSGELFF.

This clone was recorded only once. The CDR3 reads CATRDRALYNEQFF. Here the CDR3 DNA reads TGTGCCACCCGGGACAGGGCCTTATACAATGAGCAGTTCTTC. The genes are TRBV19 and TRBJ2-1, with 9 bases that match TRBD1. V lost 10 bases to trimming and J lost 4 bases; unmatched junction nucleotides: 8. This CDR3 spans 14 amino acids. Germline CDR1 and CDR2: LNHDA and SQIVND (reference sequence).

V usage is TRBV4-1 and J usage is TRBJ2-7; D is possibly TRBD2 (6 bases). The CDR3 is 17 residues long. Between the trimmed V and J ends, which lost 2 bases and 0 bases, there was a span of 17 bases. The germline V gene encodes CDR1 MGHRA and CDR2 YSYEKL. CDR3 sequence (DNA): TGCGCCAGCAGCCAATCCCCAGCCGGGACTGTCTCCTACGAGCAGTACTTC. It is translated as CASSQSPAGTVSYEQYF.

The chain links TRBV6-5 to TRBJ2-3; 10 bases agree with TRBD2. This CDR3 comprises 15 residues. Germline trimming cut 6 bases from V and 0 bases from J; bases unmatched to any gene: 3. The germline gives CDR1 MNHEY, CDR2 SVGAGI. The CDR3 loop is CASSGLAVSTDTQYF. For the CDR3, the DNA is TGTGCCAGCAGCGGACTAGCGGTTAGCACAGATACGCAGTATTTT.

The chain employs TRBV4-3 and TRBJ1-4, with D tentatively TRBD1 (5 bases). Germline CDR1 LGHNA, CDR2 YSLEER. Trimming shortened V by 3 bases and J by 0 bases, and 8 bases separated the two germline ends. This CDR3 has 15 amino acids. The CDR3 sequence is CASSHDSATNEKLFF. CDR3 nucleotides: TGCGCCAGCAGCCATGACAGTGCAACTAATGAAAAACTGTTTTTT.

CDR3 sequence (DNA): TGCGCCAGCAGCTCAGGCTGGGCCGAGACCCAGTACTTC. This gives the protein CASSSGWAETQYF. V and J are TRBV5-1 and TRBJ2-5; D is uncertain. The CDR3 loop spans 13 amino acids. The V and J ends lost 3 bases and 5 bases respectively, with 11 bases between them. Germline V gives CDR1 SGHRS, CDR2 YFSETQ.

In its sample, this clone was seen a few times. CDR3 coding DNA: TGTGCCACAAAGATTGGAACTGAAGCTTTCTTT. Translated: CATKIGTEAFF. The rearrangement joins TRBV24-1 to TRBJ1-1, with D unresolved. Per germline, CDR1 KGHDR and CDR2 SFDVKD. The CDR3 spans 11 residues. V dropped 10 bases and J dropped 5 bases, with 10 bases sitting between them.

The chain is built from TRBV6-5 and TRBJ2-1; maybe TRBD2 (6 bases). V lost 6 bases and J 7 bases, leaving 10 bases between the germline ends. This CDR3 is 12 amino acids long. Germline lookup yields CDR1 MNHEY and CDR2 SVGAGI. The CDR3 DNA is TGTGCCAGCAGGGGGAGCGGGAATGAGCAGTTCTTC. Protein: CASRGSGNEQFF.

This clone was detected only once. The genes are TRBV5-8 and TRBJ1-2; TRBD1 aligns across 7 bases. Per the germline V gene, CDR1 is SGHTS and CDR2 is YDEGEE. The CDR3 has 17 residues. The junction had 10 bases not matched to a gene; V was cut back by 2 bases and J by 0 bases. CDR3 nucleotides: TGTGCCAGCAGCTTACCGGGACAGTCCCCTTCTAACTATGGCTACACCTTC. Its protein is CASSLPGQSPSNYGYTF.

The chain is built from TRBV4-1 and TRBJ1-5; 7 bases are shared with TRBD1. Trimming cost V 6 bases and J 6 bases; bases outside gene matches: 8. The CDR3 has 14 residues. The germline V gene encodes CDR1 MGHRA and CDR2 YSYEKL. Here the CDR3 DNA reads TGCGCCAGCAGAGAGACAGGGAACAGTCAGCCCCAGCATTTT. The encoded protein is CASRETGNSQPQHF.

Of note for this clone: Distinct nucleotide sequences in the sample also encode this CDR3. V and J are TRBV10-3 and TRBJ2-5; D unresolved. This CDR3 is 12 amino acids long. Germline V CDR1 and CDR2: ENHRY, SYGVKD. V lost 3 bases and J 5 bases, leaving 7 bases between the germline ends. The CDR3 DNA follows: TGTGCCATCAGTGACTCGTCGGAGACCCAGTACTTC. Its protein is CAISDSSETQYF.

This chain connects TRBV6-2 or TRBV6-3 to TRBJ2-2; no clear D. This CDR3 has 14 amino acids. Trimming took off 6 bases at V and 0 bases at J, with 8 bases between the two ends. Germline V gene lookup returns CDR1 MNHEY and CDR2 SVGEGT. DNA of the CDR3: TGTGCCAGCAGCACCAACGCGAACACCGGGGAGCTGTTTTTT. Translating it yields CASSTNANTGELFF.

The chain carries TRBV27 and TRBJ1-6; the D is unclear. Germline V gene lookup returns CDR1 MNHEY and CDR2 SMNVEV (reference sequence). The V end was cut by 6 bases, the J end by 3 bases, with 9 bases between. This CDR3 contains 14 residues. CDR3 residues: CASSEGFYNSPLHF. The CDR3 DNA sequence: TGTGCCAGCAGCGAGGGATTCTATAATTCACCCCTCCACTTT.

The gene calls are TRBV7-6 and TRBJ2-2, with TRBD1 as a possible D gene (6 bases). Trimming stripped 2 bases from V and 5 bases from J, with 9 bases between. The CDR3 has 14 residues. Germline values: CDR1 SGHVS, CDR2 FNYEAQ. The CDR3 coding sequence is TGTGCCAGCAGCTTATCAGGGGTGACCGGGGAGCTGTTTTTT. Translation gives CASSLSGVTGELFF.

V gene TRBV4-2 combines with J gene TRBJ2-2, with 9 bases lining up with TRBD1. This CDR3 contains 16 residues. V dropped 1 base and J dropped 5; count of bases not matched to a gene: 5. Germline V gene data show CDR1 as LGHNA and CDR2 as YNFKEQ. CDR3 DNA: TGTGCCAGCAGCCAAGTAGGAGGACAGGGGACCGGGGAGCTGTTTTTT. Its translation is CASSQVGGQGTGELFF.

The CDR3 DNA reads as TGTGCCAGCAGCATGGACGGGACCGGGGAGCTGTTTTTT. It is translated as CASSMDGTGELFF. The chain is built from TRBV7-8 and TRBJ2-2; the D is unclear. The V end was cut by 5 bases, the J end by 5 bases, with 9 bases between. Per the germline V gene, CDR1 is SGHVS and CDR2 is FQNEAQ. This CDR3 is built from 13 residues.

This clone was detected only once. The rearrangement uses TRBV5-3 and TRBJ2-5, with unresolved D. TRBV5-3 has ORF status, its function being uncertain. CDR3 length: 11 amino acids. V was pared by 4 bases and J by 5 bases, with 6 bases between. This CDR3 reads CARSRVETQYF. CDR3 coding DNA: TGTGCCAGAAGCCGGGTTGAGACCCAGTACTTC.

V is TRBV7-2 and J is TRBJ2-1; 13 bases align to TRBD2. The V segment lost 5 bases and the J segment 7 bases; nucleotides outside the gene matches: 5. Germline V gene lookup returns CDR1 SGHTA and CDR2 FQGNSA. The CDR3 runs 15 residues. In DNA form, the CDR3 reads TGTGCCAGCAGCCTCGGGACTAGCGGGATAAATGAGCAGTTCTTC. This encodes CASSLGTSGINEQFF.